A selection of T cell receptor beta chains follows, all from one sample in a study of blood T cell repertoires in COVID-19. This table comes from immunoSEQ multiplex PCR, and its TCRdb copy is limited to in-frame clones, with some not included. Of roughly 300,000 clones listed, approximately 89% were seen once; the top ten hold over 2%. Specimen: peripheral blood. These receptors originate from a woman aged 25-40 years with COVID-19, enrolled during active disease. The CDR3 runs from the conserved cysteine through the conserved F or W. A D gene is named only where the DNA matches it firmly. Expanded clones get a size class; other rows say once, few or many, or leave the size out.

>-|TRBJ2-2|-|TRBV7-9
TGTGCCAGCAGCTTAGCGGGGCTTTCCGGGGAGCTGTTTTTT
CASSLAGLSGELFF
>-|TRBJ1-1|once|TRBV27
TGTGCCAGCAGCCGTGAGGTTGGGGAAGCTTTCTTT
CASSREVGEAFF
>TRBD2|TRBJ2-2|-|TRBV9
TGTGCCAGCAGCGGGGGGACTAGCGGAGACACCGGGGAGCTGTTTTTT
CASSGGTSGDTGELFF
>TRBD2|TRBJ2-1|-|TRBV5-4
TGTGCCAGCAGCCAGGGACTAGCGGGGGGGAACTCCTACAATGAGCAGTTCTTC
CASSQGLAGGNSYNEQFF
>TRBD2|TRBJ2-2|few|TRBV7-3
TGTGCCAGCAGCTTAGGGCTTAGCGGGGGAACCGGGGAGCTGTTTTTT
CASSLGLSGGTGELFF
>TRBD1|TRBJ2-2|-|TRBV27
TGTGCCAGCAGTAGGGACAGGGGATGGTCGAACACCGGGGAGCTGTTTTTT
CASSRDRGWSNTGELFF
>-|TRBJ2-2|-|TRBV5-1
TGCGCCAGCAGCTTGCTGATCGGGACCGGGGAGCTGTTTTTT
CASSLLIGTGELFF
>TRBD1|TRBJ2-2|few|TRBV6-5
TGTGCCAGTAACGGACAGGGACACACCGGGGAGCTGTTTTTT
CASNGQGHTGELFF
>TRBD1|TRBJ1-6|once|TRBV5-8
TGTGCCAGCAGCTCCAAAATCACCCGGGACAGGGGATCCTATAATTCACCCCTCCACTTT
CASSSKITRDRGSYNSPLHF
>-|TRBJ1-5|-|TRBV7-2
TGTGCCAGCAGCTTAGAGCTGAATCAGCCCCAGCATTTT
CASSLELNQPQHF
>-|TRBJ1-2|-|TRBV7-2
TGTGCCAGCAGCTTAGCGACTACGGGCTATGGCTACACCTTC
CASSLATTGYGYTF
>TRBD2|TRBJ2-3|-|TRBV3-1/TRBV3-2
TGTGCCAGCAGCCCTAGCGGTTCTAGCACAGATACGCAGTATTTT
CASSPSGSSTDTQYF
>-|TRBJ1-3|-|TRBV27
TGTGCCAGCAGTTTACGGGGAAATGGAAACACCATATATTTT
CASSLRGNGNTIYF
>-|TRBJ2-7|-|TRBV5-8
TGTGCCAGCAGCCCCCCATTGACTTACGAGCAGTACTTC
CASSPPLTYEQYF
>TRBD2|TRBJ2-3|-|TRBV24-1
TGTGCCACCAGTGACCCCGGGACTAGCTCAGATACGCAGTATTTT
CATSDPGTSSDTQYF
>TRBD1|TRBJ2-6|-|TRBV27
TGTGCCAGCAGTTTATATTCGGGACAGTACTCTGGGGCCAACGTCCTGACTTTC
CASSLYSGQYSGANVLTF
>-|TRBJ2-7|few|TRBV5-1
TGCGCCAGCAGCGTGAACAGGGCCCTGGGTGAGCAGTACTTC
CASSVNRALGEQYF
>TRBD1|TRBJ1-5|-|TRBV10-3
TGTGCCATCAGGGGGACAGGGGAGGATCAGCCCCAGCATTTT
CAIRGTGEDQPQHF
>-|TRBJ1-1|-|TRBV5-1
TGCGCCAGCAGCTCCCAGTGGATGGGAGCGAACACTGAAGCTTTCTTT
CASSSQWMGANTEAFF
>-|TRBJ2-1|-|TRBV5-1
TGCGCCAGCAGCCATCAGGGGGGCAATGAGCAGTTCTTC
CASSHQGGNEQFF
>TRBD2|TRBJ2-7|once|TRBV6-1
TGTGCCAGCAGTGAAACTAGCGGGATCCCCTACGAGCAGTACTTC
CASSETSGIPYEQYF
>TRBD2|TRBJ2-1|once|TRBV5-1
TGCGCCAGCAGCTTTACTAGCGGTAGCTCCTACAATGAGCAGTTCTTC
CASSFTSGSSYNEQFF